This T cell receptor beta chain comes out of a study of post-analysis software for immune sequencing data. Overall study context: Patients with relapsing-remitting, secondary progressive and progressive-relapsing multiple sclerosis courses were all represented. Notes on the study in general: Normalized Chao1 diversity was significantly reduced in patients versus controls. Batch-mates among the samples co-clustered strongly by F measure. Comparison of patients with controls showed five TRBV segments more frequent in patients, TRBV5-6, TRBV5-1 and TRBV20-1 among them.

TCR beta cDNA libraries had unique molecular identifiers. Some 500,000 cDNA molecules were recovered from an input of roughly 0.85 to 10 million T cells. TCRdb reanalysed the PCR reads using MiXCR and keeps one entry per CDR3 protein. The repertoire has about 540,000 distinct CDR3 sequences, 30% to 40% of them found once; the top ten carry 4.5% to 7.5%. Germline lookup yields CDR1 KGHDR and CDR2 SFDVKD. This CDR3 has 15 amino acids. The V gene lost 4 bases and the J gene lost 3 bases, with 13 bases spanning the gap. As concerns this clonotype: The antigen is not known.

The chain combines TRBV24-1 with TRBJ2-3, with D possibly being TRBD1 (6 bases). The sequenced material came from blood. This TCR was sampled from a girl between 2 and 17 years old with multiple sclerosis. CDR3 residues: CATSDRGTATDTQYF. The CDR3 DNA sequence: TGTGCCACCAGTGACAGGGGTACCGCAACAGATACGCAGTATTTT.